These T cell receptor beta chains were read from a single sample in a study of blood T cell repertoires in COVID-19. Profiling relied on immunoSEQ multiplex PCR, and the TCRdb table lists in-frame clones only, not all of them. The sample lists about 82,000 clones, around 83% occurring once. Material for sequencing was peripheral blood. These receptors all come from a woman aged 60-75 years with acute or convalescent COVID-19. CDR3s include the opening cysteine and the closing phenylalanine or tryptophan. A D gene is named only where the DNA matches it firmly. Size tells how often a clone was seen (once, few, many) or the class of an expanded clone, and some rows leave it out.

v_gene,abundance,j_gene,d_gene,CDR3nt,CDR3aa
TRBV5-1,-,TRBJ2-5,TRBD2,TGCGCCAGCAGCTTGATAAGCGGGGCCACTCAAGAGACCCAGTACTTC,CASSLISGATQETQYF
TRBV5-6,-,TRBJ1-3,-,TGTGCCAGCAGTCGGGGATTCGGCTCTGGAAACACCATATATTTT,CASSRGFGSGNTIYF
TRBV7-2,-,TRBJ2-1,TRBD2,TGTGCCAGCAGCTTAAGGTCGTGGGGGACTACCTCCAATGAGCAGTTCTTC,CASSLRSWGTTSNEQFF
TRBV30,-,TRBJ1-2,TRBD1,TGTGCCTGGAGAAGTATTAGGTCGGACAGGAGGCCGGTCTACGGCTACACCTTC,CAWRSIRSDRRPVYGYTF
TRBV3-1/TRBV3-2,once,TRBJ2-2,TRBD2,TGTGCCAGCAGCCAAGTTCCCCTAGCGGCATCGAACACCGGGGAGCTGTTTTTT,CASSQVPLAASNTGELFF
TRBV6-5,-,TRBJ2-3,TRBD2,TGTGCCAGCAGTCCCGGGGCTAGCGGGAGGGATACGCAGTATTTT,CASSPGASGRDTQYF
TRBV5-4,-,TRBJ2-5,TRBD2,TGTGCCAGCAGCGCCCGGACTAGATGGGGTCAAGAGACCCAGTACTTC,CASSARTRWGQETQYF
TRBV29-1,-,TRBJ2-7,TRBD1,TGCAGCGCCAGGGGGATTTACGAGCAGTACTTC,CSARGIYEQYF
TRBV4-3,-,TRBJ1-2,TRBD1,TGCGCCAGCAGCCAAGATCCCGGGACAGACTATGGCTACACCTTC,CASSQDPGTDYGYTF
TRBV29-1,-,TRBJ2-1,TRBD2,TGCAGCGCCCACGGACTAGCGGGGCTCGGAGAGCAGTTCTTC,CSAHGLAGLGEQFF
TRBV7-3,-,TRBJ1-1,TRBD1,TGTGCCAGCAGCTCATTACCGGGACAGATAAACACTGAAGCTTTCTTT,CASSSLPGQINTEAFF
TRBV30,-,TRBJ1-1,-,TGTGCCTGGAGGCAGGGGCCGAACACTGAAGCTTTCTTT,CAWRQGPNTEAFF
TRBV27,-,TRBJ2-2,-,TGTGCCAGCAGTTTCCTCCGCACCGGGGAGCTGTTTTTT,CASSFLRTGELFF
TRBV5-1,-,TRBJ2-5,-,TGCGCCAGCAGCTTGAGGAGCACCCAAGAGACCCAGTACTTC,CASSLRSTQETQYF
TRBV2,-,TRBJ2-1,TRBD1,TGTGCCAGCAGTGAAGAGACAGGGGGACACAATGAGCAGTTCTTC,CASSEETGGHNEQFF
TRBV9,-,TRBJ1-1,-,TGTGCCAGCAGCGTAGCGACGGCGGATCCTCTCATGAACACTGAAGCTTTCTTT,CASSVATADPLMNTEAFF
TRBV30,-,TRBJ1-1,TRBD1,TGTGCCTGGAGTGACCCCGGGACAGGGAACACTGAAGCTTTCTTT,CAWSDPGTGNTEAFF
TRBV27,-,TRBJ1-2,TRBD1,TGTGCCAGCAGTTCAGCCGGACAGGAACTTATTCGTGGCTACACCTTC,CASSSAGQELIRGYTF
TRBV5-1,-,TRBJ1-1,-,TGCGCCAGCAGCTTGCTAGTGGGAGAGAACACTGAAGCTTTCTTT,CASSLLVGENTEAFF
TRBV7-9,-,TRBJ2-1,TRBD2,TGTGCCAGCAGCTTCGGACTAGCGGTTAGTGAGCAGTTCTTC,CASSFGLAVSEQFF
TRBV6-2/TRBV6-3,-,TRBJ1-1,TRBD1,TGTGCCAGCAGCCCTTGGGACAGGTACACTGAAGCTTTCTTT,CASSPWDRYTEAFF
TRBV5-4,-,TRBJ1-1,-,TGTGCCAGCAGCTACAGGGATTTTAACACTGAAGCTTTCTTT,CASSYRDFNTEAFF
TRBV5-1,-,TRBJ2-7,-,TGCGCCAGCAGCTTGGCCCTGACGGAGACCTACGAGCAGTACTTC,CASSLALTETYEQYF
TRBV21-1,few,TRBJ1-1,-,TGTGCCAGCAGCGGACGGAATTCCGGGACAGGGGAAGGGAACACTGAAGCTTTCTTT,CASSGRNSGTGEGNTEAFF
TRBV21-1,-,TRBJ1-1,-,TGTGCCAGCAGCAACTCCTCTTTGGACAGGATGGTTGAAGCTTTCTTT,CASSNSSLDRMVEAFF
TRBV19,few,TRBJ1-1,TRBD1,TGTGCCAGTACCCGGACAGGGACTGAAGCTTTCTTT,CASTRTGTEAFF
TRBV7-6,-,TRBJ2-3,TRBD2,TGTGCCAGCAGCTTTGGTCCCGCTAGCGGGGGGAACACAGATACGCAGTATTTT,CASSFGPASGGNTDTQYF
TRBV4-3,-,TRBJ1-1,TRBD1,TGCGCCAGCAGCCGGACAGGGGGCATAACTGAAGCTTTCTTT,CASSRTGGITEAFF
TRBV12-5,-,TRBJ1-3,-,TGTGCTAGTGGGGAAAACAGGGACCTGGGGACCATATATTTT,CASGENRDLGTIYF
TRBV27,-,TRBJ2-7,TRBD1,TGTGCCAGCAGTTTATCCCGACAGGGACACGAGCAGTACTTC,CASSLSRQGHEQYF
TRBV5-1,-,TRBJ2-2,TRBD1,TGCGCCAGCAGAAAAATGGGACAGACCACCGGGGAGCTGTTTTTT,CASRKMGQTTGELFF
TRBV6-5,-,TRBJ2-5,TRBD1,TGTGCCAGCAGTTGGGACAGGGGGTCGCATCAGTACTTC,CASSWDRGSHQYF
TRBV30,-,TRBJ2-5,TRBD2,TGTGCCTGGAGTCATGGTTGGACTAGCGGTCAAGAGACCCAGTACTTC,CAWSHGWTSGQETQYF
TRBV27,once,TRBJ2-7,TRBD2,TGTGCCAGCAGTTTCGGGGGACTAGCGGTTTACGAGCAGTACTTC,CASSFGGLAVYEQYF
TRBV18,-,TRBJ2-2,TRBD2,TGTGCCAGCTCCCCCGGACTAGCGGGGAACACCGGGGAGCTGTTTTTT,CASSPGLAGNTGELFF
TRBV5-1,-,TRBJ1-3,-,TGCGCCAGCAGCTCTTCGCCGAGCTCTGGAAACACCATATATTTT,CASSSSPSSGNTIYF
TRBV9,-,TRBJ2-3,-,TGTGCCAGCAGCGTAGGGACAGTCGATACGCAGTATTTT,CASSVGTVDTQYF
TRBV11-3,-,TRBJ2-1,-,TGTGCCAGCAGCTTAGATCGTGAGCAGTTCTTC,CASSLDREQFF
TRBV6-4,-,TRBJ1-3,-,TGTGCCAGCAGCCCGGGGGGCTCCTCTGGAAACACCATATATTTT,CASSPGGSSGNTIYF
TRBV10-2,-,TRBJ1-1,-,TGCGCCAGCAGTGATAGTGGAATCCCGGGCACTGAAGCTTTCTTT,CASSDSGIPGTEAFF
TRBV4-2,-,TRBJ2-6,-,TGTGCCAGCAGCCCCACAGACGCTGGGGCCAACGTCCTGACTTTC,CASSPTDAGANVLTF
TRBV6-5,-,TRBJ1-4,TRBD1,TGTGCCAGCAGTCACCTCAGGGCAGGGGGGGAAAAACTGTTTTTT,CASSHLRAGGEKLFF
TRBV7-9,-,TRBJ1-2,TRBD1,TGTGCCAGCAGCTTAAGCGGGACAGGCCGTTTCGATGGCTACACCTTC,CASSLSGTGRFDGYTF
TRBV5-1,-,TRBJ1-6,TRBD1,TGCGCCAGCAGCGTTGACAGGGTGGGCTCACCCCTCCACTTT,CASSVDRVGSPLHF
TRBV10-2,-,TRBJ1-1,-,TGCGCCAGCACCCCCGGAGGAACTGAAGCTTTCTTT,CASTPGGTEAFF
TRBV5-1,-,TRBJ2-1,TRBD2,TGCGCCAGCAGCTTGGACGGGAGGCCAAATGAGCAGTTCTTC,CASSLDGRPNEQFF
TRBV11-2,-,TRBJ2-3,-,TGTGCCAGCAGCTCCCCGACACCTTACCCCAGCACAGATACGCAATATTTT,CASSSPTPYPSTDTQYF
TRBV15,-,TRBJ1-5,-,TGTGCCACCAGCAGGAAACAGGGCCAAACGCCCCAGCATTTT,CATSRKQGQTPQHF
TRBV5-1,-,TRBJ1-3,-,TGCGCCAGCAGCTTGGATTATGGGGGGGACTCTGGAAACACCATATATTTT,CASSLDYGGDSGNTIYF
TRBV6-6,-,TRBJ2-1,-,TGTGCCAGCAGGTTAAACAATGAGCAGTTCTTC,CASRLNNEQFF
TRBV3-1/TRBV3-2,-,TRBJ1-2,-,TGTGCCAGCAGCCAAGAAGGGACTAGGGATCAATATGGCTACACCTTC,CASSQEGTRDQYGYTF
TRBV11-3,many,TRBJ1-2,-,TGTGCCAGCAGCTTAGAAGGCAGGGGCGGAAACTATGGCTACACCTTC,CASSLEGRGGNYGYTF
TRBV7-3,-,TRBJ2-3,TRBD1,TGTGCCAGCAGCTCCCACCCTTGGGACAGGGGCCCCACTAGCACAGATACGCAGTATTTT,CASSSHPWDRGPTSTDTQYF
TRBV7-9,-,TRBJ1-2,TRBD1,TGTGCCAGCAGCTTAGCGCAGGGGACAGCATCTAACTATGGCTACACCTTC,CASSLAQGTASNYGYTF
TRBV6-1,-,TRBJ2-3,TRBD2,TGTGCCAGCAGTGAAGTCCTAGCGGGGAACACAGATACGCAGTATTTT,CASSEVLAGNTDTQYF
TRBV7-3,few,TRBJ1-6,-,TGTGCCAGCAGCCTAGGATTCAATTCACCCCTCCACTTT,CASSLGFNSPLHF
TRBV4-3,-,TRBJ1-2,-,TGCGCCAGCAGCCAAGATAGGGGAAATAACTATGGCTACACCTTC,CASSQDRGNNYGYTF
TRBV19,-,TRBJ1-2,-,TGTGCCACTTGTGCAGACCCGGGGTACTATGGCTACACCTTC,CATCADPGYYGYTF
TRBV30,-,TRBJ1-2,TRBD1,TGTGCCTGGAGTGAGGGGGCTATGGGCTACACCTTC,CAWSEGAMGYTF
TRBV4-1,-,TRBJ2-3,TRBD2,TGCGCCAGCAGCCAAGTCTGGAGCGGGGGTTATACAGATACGCAGTATTTT,CASSQVWSGGYTDTQYF